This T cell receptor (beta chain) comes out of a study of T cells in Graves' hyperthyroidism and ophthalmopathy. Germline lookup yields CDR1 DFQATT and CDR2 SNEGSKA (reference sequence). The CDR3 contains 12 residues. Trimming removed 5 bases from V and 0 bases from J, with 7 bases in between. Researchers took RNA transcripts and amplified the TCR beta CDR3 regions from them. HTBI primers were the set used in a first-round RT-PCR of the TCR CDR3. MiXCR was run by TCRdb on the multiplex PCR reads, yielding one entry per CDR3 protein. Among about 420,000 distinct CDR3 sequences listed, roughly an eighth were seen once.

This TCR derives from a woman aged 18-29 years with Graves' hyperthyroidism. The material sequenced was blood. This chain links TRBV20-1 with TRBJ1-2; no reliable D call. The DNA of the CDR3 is TGCAGTGCTGCGTCTACTAACTATGGCTACACCTTC. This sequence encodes CSAASTNYGYTF.